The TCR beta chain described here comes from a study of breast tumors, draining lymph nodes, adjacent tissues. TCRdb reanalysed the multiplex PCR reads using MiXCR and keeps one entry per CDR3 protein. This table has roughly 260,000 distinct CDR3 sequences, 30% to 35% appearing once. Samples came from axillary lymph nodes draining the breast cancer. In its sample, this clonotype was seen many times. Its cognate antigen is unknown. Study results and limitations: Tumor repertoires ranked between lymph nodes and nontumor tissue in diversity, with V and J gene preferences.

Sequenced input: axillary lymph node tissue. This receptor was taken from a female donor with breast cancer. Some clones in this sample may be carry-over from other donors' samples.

CDR3 sequence: CATRHGGVRQETQYF. CDR3 nucleotide sequence: TGTGCCACTCGTCACGGGGGGGTTAGACAAGAGACCCAGTACTTC. The chain recombines TRBV15 with TRBJ2-5; the match to TRBD2 covers 8 bases. This CDR3 has 15 residues. Germline CDR1 LNHNV, CDR2 YYDKDF (reference sequence). After removal of 9 bases from V and 2 bases from J, the junction contained 11 bases not matched to a gene.